The present TCR beta chain was sequenced within a study of shared clonotypes between healthy human individuals. Looking at the study overall: Donors were a couple of women and three men aged 18 to 49. The study used three CD4 naive, three CD4 memory, two CD8 naive and one CD8 memory plate per donor.

This CDR3 has 14 residues. Germline V gene sequence: CDR1 LGHNT, CDR2 FRNRAP. The V gene end was trimmed by 7 bases and the J gene end by 2 bases; junction bases not matched to a gene: 6. Deep was the level used in running the assay. TCRdb's copy holds only in-frame clones and misses some; the assay was immunoSEQ multiplex PCR. The table includes some 1,100,000 clones, approximately 80% detected once. CD4+ cells yielded CD45RA+ naive and CD45RA-negative memory subsets. The receptor comes from a man between 18 and 29 years old in good health. Some clones in this sample may be carry-over from other donors' samples. The chain uses TRBV12-5 and TRBJ2-3, with 7 bases that match TRBD1. The sequenced sample was memory CD4+ T cells from PBMCs. Stated subset: CD45RA-negative fraction. The CDR3 DNA reads TGTGCTAGTGCCTGGGACAGAGACACAGATACGCAGTATTTT. Its translation is CASAWDRDTDTQYF. Together with reference TRBV12-5 and TRBJ2-3, the CDR3 gives the full variable domain: DARVTQTPRHKVTEMGQEVTMRCQPILGHNTVFWYRQTMMQGLELLAYFRNRAPLDDSGMPKDRFSAEMPDATLATLKIQPSEPRDSAVYFCASAWDRDTDTQYFGPGTRLTVL.